The 19 T cell receptor beta chains in this list originate from one sample, sequenced in a study of blood T cell repertoires in COVID-19. Produced via immunoSEQ multiplex PCR; TCRdb's table is partial and in-frame only. The table shows 50,000 to 75,000 clones, with 73% occurring only once. The sequenced sample consisted of peripheral blood. The receptor set was obtained from a woman aged 45-65 years with active or convalescent COVID-19.

This clone has just one count. V is TRBV2 and J is TRBJ1-2; D not resolved. The CDR3 spans 12 residues. The germline V gene has CDR1 SNHLY and CDR2 FYNNEI. Trimming took 2 bases from V and 4 from J, leaving 5 bases between them. For the CDR3, the DNA is TGTGCCAGCAGTGAAACGGGCTATGGCTACACCTTC. Translated, it gives CASSETGYGYTF.

V is TRBV19 and J is TRBJ1-2, with TRBD1 matching over 10 bases. Germline V lookup: CDR1 LNHDA, CDR2 SQIVND (reference sequence). V gave up 5 bases and J gave up 8 bases; unmatched junction bases: 11. CDR3 length: 15 residues. In nucleotides, the CDR3 is TGTGCCAGTAGTGGGATACAGGGGACAGGGGAAGGCTACACCTTC. This sequence encodes CASSGIQGTGEGYTF.

The rearrangement joins TRBV11-3 to TRBJ2-3; the D is unclear. Germline-derived CDR1 and CDR2 are SGHNT and YENEEA. This CDR3 has 14 amino acids. Trimming left V 1 base short and J 2 bases short, with 7 bases between. CDR3 bases: TGTGCCAGCAGCTTAGGGGCTAACACAGATACGCAGTATTTT. This encodes CASSLGANTDTQYF.

This clone was counted at least ten times. Other DNA sequences from this sample encode an identical CDR3 as well. This chain connects TRBV6-5 to TRBJ2-7; 12 positions match TRBD1. The V segment lost 2 bases and the J segment 5 bases; nucleotides outside the gene matches: 7. The CDR3 has 16 residues. CDR1 and CDR2 from the germline V gene are MNHEY and SVGAGI. The DNA for the CDR3 is TGTGCCAGCAGTTACGGGAGAGGGACAGGGGGCCACGAGCAGTACTTC. Amino acids: CASSYGRGTGGHEQYF.

This clone was recorded once. The CDR3 nucleotides read TGTGCCAGCAGCCCCTTCGGACTAGCGGGCACAGATACGCAGTATTTT. Its protein product is CASSPFGLAGTDTQYF. The chain links TRBV7-9 to TRBJ2-3; 10 nucleotides match TRBD2. Looked up from germline, CDR1 is SEHNR and CDR2 is FQNEAQ (reference sequence). Trimming cost V 5 bases and J 1 base; bases outside gene matches: 6. The length of the CDR3 is 16 residues.

The chain recombines TRBV6-5 with TRBJ2-4, with D tentatively TRBD2 (7 bases). Trimming shortened V by 6 bases and J by 8 bases, and 17 bases separated the two germline ends. This CDR3 contains 14 residues. Germline V CDR1 and CDR2: MNHEY, SVGAGI. CDR3 sequence: CASRPRGAGDIQYF. In nucleotides, the CDR3 is TGTGCCAGCAGGCCCCGGGGGGCGGGGGACATTCAGTACTTC.

This clone was counted between two and nine times. The chain has TRBV2 and TRBJ2-5; TRBD1 agrees at 9 bases. Per germline, CDR1 SNHLY and CDR2 FYNNEI. The CDR3 length is 14 residues. With V trimmed by 2 bases and J by 5 bases, 3 bases remained unmatched. Here the CDR3 DNA reads TGTGCCAGCAGTGAACCCGGACAGGGGGAGACCCAGTACTTC. This gives the protein CASSEPGQGETQYF.

This chain joins TRBV4-1 and TRBJ2-1; 7 bases map to TRBD2. CDR3 length: 19 amino acids. Germline V gene sequence: CDR1 MGHRA, CDR2 YSYEKL. Trimming took 0 bases from V and 0 from J; bases not matched to a gene: 11. CDR3 DNA sequence: TGCGCCAGCAGCCAAGAGTGGGCCACTAGCGATTCCTCCTACAATGAGCAGTTCTTC. It encodes CASSQEWATSDSSYNEQFF.

The chain has TRBV14 and TRBJ2-7; D may be TRBD2 (5 bases). The V gene's germline CDR1 is SGHDN and CDR2 FVKESK. The CDR3 extends over 15 amino acids. The V and J ends lost 5 bases and 0 bases respectively, with 14 bases between them. The CDR3 loop reads CASSSNGESSYEQYF. DNA for the CDR3: TGTGCCAGCAGCTCAAACGGGGAGAGCTCCTACGAGCAGTACTTC.

The chain couples TRBV9 to TRBJ2-3, with 12 bases lining up with TRBD2. The CDR3 runs 15 residues. Germline values: CDR1 SGDLS, CDR2 YYNGEE. V was clipped by 0 bases and J by 5 bases; unmatched bases: 1. Here the CDR3 DNA reads TGTGCCAGCAGCGTAGAGGGACTAGCGGGAGATACGCAGTATTTT. Its translation is CASSVEGLAGDTQYF.

V is TRBV5-6 and J is TRBJ2-3, with D hard to call. V was clipped by 2 bases and J by 0 bases, with 10 bases between them. The CDR3 loop spans 15 amino acids. Germline-derived CDR1 and CDR2 are SGHDT and YYEEEE. CDR3 sequence: CASSFSGFSTDTQYF. CDR3 nucleotide sequence: TGTGCCAGCAGCTTCTCGGGTTTTAGCACAGATACGCAGTATTTT.

The gene calls are TRBV7-2 and TRBJ2-7; weak D call: TRBD1 (5 bases). The CDR3 extends over 15 amino acids. Trimming took 3 bases from V and 3 from J, leaving 15 bases between them. CDR1 and CDR2 (germline): SGHTA, FQGNSA. The CDR3 DNA sequence: TGTGCCAGCAGCTTCGACAGCACAACAAACTACGAGCAGTACTTC. Protein: CASSFDSTTNYEQYF.

This clone was seen a handful of times. The chain couples TRBV7-9 to TRBJ2-2; D gene unclear. The CDR3 has 15 amino acids. CDR1 SEHNR and CDR2 FQNEAQ come from the germline V gene (reference sequence). The ends were cut back, 0 bases at V and 3 bases at J, with 8 bases in the middle. CDR3 DNA sequence: TGTGCCAGCAGCTTAGCTCGCTACTACACCGGGGAGCTGTTTTTT. Translating it yields CASSLARYYTGELFF.

This clone was found a few times. The J gene is TRBJ2-4, the V gene TRBV4-1, with TRBD2 matching over 8 bases. This CDR3 spans 17 amino acids. Looked up from germline, CDR1 is MGHRA and CDR2 is YSYEKL. The junction had 6 bases not matched to a gene; V was cut back by 0 bases and J by 2 bases. CDR3 loop: CASSQEGREVSKNIQYF. The DNA of the CDR3 is TGCGCCAGCAGCCAAGAGGGGCGGGAGGTATCCAAAAACATTCAGTACTTC.

This chain uses TRBV12-3 or TRBV12-4 with TRBJ1-1, with D possibly matching TRBD1 (5 bases). The CDR3 has 12 residues. V was clipped by 2 bases and J by 10 bases, with 11 bases between them. The chain's CDR3 is CASSLSRTGAFF. The CDR3 nucleotides read TGTGCCAGCAGTTTATCAAGAACAGGAGCTTTCTTT.

This sequence joins TRBV5-8 and TRBJ1-1, with unresolved D. The V gene's germline CDR1 is SGHTS and CDR2 YDEGEE. The CDR3 has 14 amino acids. V lost 5 bases to trimming and J lost 1 base, with 12 bases between them. The DNA for the CDR3 is TGTGCCAGCAGGTTAGCCCGGGGGAACACTGAAGCTTTCTTT. Protein: CASRLARGNTEAFF. Using reference TRBV5-8 and TRBJ1-1 for the parts outside the CDR3, the full variable domain is EAGVTQSPTHLIKTRGQQATLRCSPISGHTSVYWYQQALGLGLQFLLWYDEGEERNRGNFPPRFSGRQFPNYSSELNVNALELEDSALYLCASRLARGNTEAFFGQGTRLTVV.

This clone was detected only once. The chain is built from TRBV6-1 and TRBJ2-1, with a weak D call TRBD1 (5 bases). With 3 bases removed from V and 8 bases from J, the gap between germline ends came to 11 bases. This CDR3 contains 13 residues. CDR1 and CDR2 (germline): MNHNS, SASEGT. DNA of the CDR3: TGTGCCAGCAGTGACGGAAGGGGCTATGAGCAGTTCTTC. Its translation: CASSDGRGYEQFF.

This chain uses TRBV10-1 with TRBJ2-3; 7 bases match TRBD2. V lost 0 bases to trimming and J lost 4 bases; unmatched junction nucleotides: 4. Germline V gene data show CDR1 as WNHNN and CDR2 as SYGVQD (reference sequence). The CDR3 has 15 residues. This CDR3 reads CASSESSSGADTQYF. The CDR3 DNA is TGCGCCAGCAGTGAGTCGTCTAGCGGCGCAGATACGCAGTATTTT.

This clone was observed a single time. The chain recombines TRBV5-5 with TRBJ1-1; 8 bases map to TRBD1. Trimming removed 1 base from V and 5 bases from J; junction bases left unmatched: 10. Germline V gene sequence: CDR1 SGHKS, CDR2 YYEKEE (reference sequence). The CDR3 is 16 residues long. The CDR3 region has the DNA TGTGCCAGCAGCTTGTGGATAGCAGGGGGCAGAACTGAAGCTTTCTTT. Protein sequence: CASSLWIAGGRTEAFF. The full variable domain, its missing parts supplied by reference TRBV5-5 and TRBJ1-1, is DAGVTQSPTHLIKTRGQQVTLRCSPISGHKSVSWYQQVLGQGPQFIFQYYEKEERGRGNFPDRFSARQFPNYSSELNVNALLLGDSALYLCASSLWIAGGRTEAFFGQGTRLTVV.